This section outlines one T cell receptor beta chain sequence together with its context. This clone was found a few times. Its antigen remains undetermined. The CDR3 end lies 3 residues beyond the end of the read and is filled in from the germline J gene. CVID samples and control samples contributed equivalent amounts of genomic DNA as sequencing input. For every sample, a 60 bp segment covering the rearranged TCRbeta CDR3 region was amplified and then sequenced. The immunoSEQ assay, a bias-corrected multiplex PCR with high-throughput sequencing, was employed for TCRbeta amplification. For the original study's pipeline: Each unique nucleotide sequence was treated as a clone and annotated with V, D and J genes, copy number and frequency. Sequences were labeled productive if in frame, and non-productive if out of frame or containing stop codons. As previously described, clonality was calculated on the basis of Shannon's entropy. Mean CDR3 Kyte-Doolittle hydropathy was derived from the predicted amino acid sequences of productive clones. The R hclust function was used to hierarchically cluster scaled V gene usage with Manhattan distance and complete linkage. Sharing of clones by CDR3 amino acid sequence was evaluated by resampling 12 repertoires per group over 100 rounds. The repertoires were searched for around 70 published EBV-specific and some 240 published CMV-specific TCRbeta sequences. A couple of CVID samples that yielded fewer than 10,000 sequences were excluded from the analysis, so 42 CVID repertoires were retained. TCRdb limited this immuneACCESS table to in-frame rearrangements with V and J called. A share of clones is missing; checked studies link under half to unresolved V genes, and the rest is unexplained. V and J calls and clone size are as listed in that table; D and trimming were resolved from the DNA. For this sample the table reports under 40,000 clones, with no clone seen just once. The ten largest clones take up roughly 5.9% of the sample.

Standard criteria were used to diagnose CVID, namely serum IgG, IgA and/or IgM reduced below the normal range together with specific antibody deficiency. There were fewer than 45 subjects in the CVID group (roughly 15 female and roughly 30 male), ranging in age from roughly 9 to 70 years, with a mean age of roughly 40. Most CVID patients and most healthy controls were of Caucasian heritage. At the time of study participation, every CVID subject had been on replacement immunoglobulin therapy for at least one year. When blood was collected, none of the CVID subjects were ill or on immunomodulatory or immunosuppressive medication. From each donor, about 5 to 8.5 ml of heparinized peripheral whole blood was collected. TCRbeta CDR3 repertoires were sequenced from genomic DNA of adults with common variable immune deficiency (CVID) and healthy adult controls. Diluted blood was subjected to density centrifugation over Hypaque 1077 or Ficoll-Paque for isolation of peripheral blood mononuclear cells. Genomic DNA was obtained from unsorted mononuclear cells using either Qiagen column purification or a centrifugation-based method.

From the cysteine up to the phenylalanine, the CDR3 has a length of 15 residues. Of the CDR3's DNA, 36 bases were read; they are in frame from base 1. From a lookup of the germline V gene, CDR1 and CDR2 are SGHRS and YFSETQ. Trimming leaves V shorter by 4 bases and J shorter by 2 bases, with the junction holding 8 bases beyond the gene matches. These data belong to a study of T cell clonality in common variable immunodeficiency (dated by TCRdb to between 2015 and 2017). What the research found in general, with its limitations: According to the authors, figuring out what caused the increased clonality in CVID would require sequencing the repertoires of T cell subpopulations. Patient heterogeneity within the CVID cohort put limits on correlating repertoire features with clinical complications. Reportedly, TCRbeta sequences from CVID had fewer deletions and N-nucleotide insertions, and highly modified clones with 13 or more V deletions were absent from CVID. Fewer TCRbeta clones were shared among CVID subjects than among healthy controls (p < 0.0001). TCRbeta clonality was higher in CVID subjects than in healthy controls (t-test p = 0.018), and the increase was most characteristic of about a third of subjects. Even though DNA input was equal, the average per sample came to 65,000 to 85,000 unique sequences for controls compared with about 31,547 for CVID samples.

The receptor's source is a human donor with common variable immunodeficiency. The sequencing input was peripheral blood mononuclear cells. The chain joins TRBV5-1 to TRBJ2-7; 8 bases in the junction line up with TRBD1. The CDR3: CASSPGTGWAYEQYF. The part of the CDR3 DNA that was read is TGCGCCAGCAGCCCCGGGACAGGCTGGGCCTACGAG.